This entry describes one TCR beta chain. The antigen is unknown. With 60 Vbeta and 13 Jbeta primers, the PCR was carried out. Assay: immunoSEQ multiplex PCR; the TCRdb copy retains only in-frame clones and omits some. The table includes roughly 120,000 clones, about three quarters detected once. This CDR3 has 12 amino acids. Trimming took off 1 base at V and 4 bases at J, with 4 bases between the two ends. Germline V CDR1 and CDR2: SGHTA, FQGNSA. The data are from a study of cytomegalovirus exposure and HLA in healthy donors. Overall study results and limits: Investigators reported 150 to 200 TCR beta chains as tied to cytomegalovirus. A later analysis linked 16,951 TCR beta sequences to HLA alleles at 0.05 false discovery rate. An apparent linkage of common viral pathogens to several of the most significant clusters emerged in a later analysis.

The sequencing sample was made of PBMCs. This receptor was identified in a woman between 25 and 40 years old in good health and CMV-seronegative. The gene calls are TRBV7-2 and TRBJ1-2; unclear D gene. The CDR3, as DNA: TGTGCCAGCAGCTTAGACAGCTATGGCTACACCTTC. Its protein product is CASSLDSYGYTF. Looking up the rest from reference TRBV7-2 and TRBJ1-2 gives the full variable domain: GAGVSQSPSNKVTEKGKDVELRCDPISGHTALYWYRQSLGQGLEFLIYFQGNSAPDKSGLPSDRFSAERTGGSVSTLTIQRTQQEDSAVYLCASSLDSYGYTFGSGTRLTVV.